The text below deals with one T cell receptor beta chain. Its antigen is currently unknown. The V segment lost 4 bases and the J segment 4 bases; nucleotides outside the gene matches: 11. This CDR3 contains 17 residues. The V gene's germline CDR1 is KGHDR and CDR2 SFDVKD. The sample comes from a study of blood T cells in healthy people across ages. Study-wide background: The template switching approach captured approximately one barcoded beta molecule for every two T cells. Findings and limits, study-wide: Reliance upon unsorted PBMCs precluded definitive naive versus antigen-experienced comparison. Long-lived donors had more naive CD4+ cells and higher diversity than aged donors.

For the second PCR, which ran for about 7 to 12 cycles, a sample-barcoded 5' primer and a J-beta primer mix were used. TCRdb called the 5' RACE reads again in MiXCR, with one record for every CDR3 protein. The table lists about 800,000 distinct CDR3 sequences, about 62% of them singletons. Total RNA amounts of at least 5 micrograms were extracted per sample. Sequencing used blood. The clonotype originates from a man in his thirties or forties in good health. The chain has TRBV24-1 and TRBJ2-1; 8 bases are shared with TRBD2. CDR3 in DNA: TGTGCCACCAGTGACCGTTTGAGCGGGAGCGGGTACAATGAGCAGTTCTTC. Residues: CATSDRLSGSGYNEQFF.